Included here is one TCR beta chain sequence, with context. Antigen: not known. Analyses pooled second doses at about 4 or about 12 weeks. The data belong to a study of T cell responses to AZD1222 COVID-19 vaccine. General study points: Regions 160-218 and 743-854 held dominance among vaccine-associated CD4 TCRs, which spanned spike. None of the repertoires were sampled until the peak T cell response had passed. Increased Spike-specific TCR breadth and depth were observed after two AZD1222 doses.

Assay used: immunoSEQ multiplex PCR; TCRdb lists only in-frame clones, some missing. The sample consists of 84,000 or so clones, around nine tenths of them appearing once. The V gene's germline CDR1 is SGHNT and CDR2 YYREEE (reference sequence). V lost 4 bases to trimming and J lost 0 bases; unmatched junction nucleotides: 6. This CDR3 spans 15 amino acids. The V call is TRBV5-4, the J call TRBJ1-2, with TRBD1 identical over 7 bases. Sequencing used peripheral blood, obtained 28 days after the second AZD1222 dose. The source of this sequence is an adult who received the AZD1222 COVID-19 vaccine. The DNA of the CDR3 is TGTGCCAGCAGCAAGAACAGGGGCGCTAACTATGGCTACACCTTC. Its translation: CASSKNRGANYGYTF.